The TCR beta chain under discussion was sequenced for a study of control samples from healthy donors and cancer patients. Clones were read by immunoSEQ multiplex PCR, and TCRdb kept only the in-frame ones, dropping some. The sample shows 120,000 to 150,000 clones, about nine tenths of them seen only once. The V gene lost 5 bases and the J gene lost 3 bases, with 13 bases spanning the gap. The CDR3 sequence is 14 residues long. Germline V gene lookup returns CDR1 GTSNPN and CDR2 SVGIG (reference sequence). The specimen sequenced was blood. The TCR was taken from a man aged 30-40 years in good health. V gene TRBV30 combines with J gene TRBJ2-2; no firm D call. The CDR3 sequence: CAWGPDLDTGELFF. The CDR3 region has the DNA TGTGCCTGGGGGCCGGACCTAGACACCGGGGAGCTGTTTTTT.